This T cell receptor beta chain was sequenced during a study of blood T cell repertoires in COVID-19. This CDR3 comprises 16 residues. V dropped 0 bases and J dropped 6 bases, with 17 bases sitting between them. Germline CDR1 is SGHRS and CDR2 is YFSETQ. Sequencing used immunoSEQ multiplex PCR; TCRdb keeps in-frame clones, though not all of them. Among 200,000 to 300,000 clones listed, 81% were seen once. This clonotype originated in an elderly woman with COVID-19, enrolled during active disease. The chain is built from TRBV5-1 and TRBJ2-3; TRBD1 might be the D (6 bases). The sample comprised peripheral blood. CDR3 loop: CASSLEVGAYADTQYF. The DNA of the CDR3 is TGCGCCAGCAGCTTGGAGGTGGGGGCCTATGCGGATACGCAGTATTTT.